The 13 T cell receptor beta chains given below trace back to one sample, sequenced in a study of T cells after yellow fever vaccination. From the 5' RACE reads, TCRdb called clonotypes with MiXCR, one entry per CDR3 protein. The sample contains hundreds of thousands of distinct CDR3 sequences, around an eighth of which appear only once. This specimen was PBMCs, taken on the day of the yellow fever booster vaccination. Receptor source: a man aged 30 to 45 who received the YFV17D yellow fever vaccine.

This sequence joins TRBV4-3 and TRBJ1-1, with a tentative D call TRBD1 (6 bases). Trimming removed 0 bases at V and 1 base at J, with 21 bases between. This CDR3 spans 19 amino acids. Looked up from germline, CDR1 is LGHNA and CDR2 is YSLEER. CDR3 amino acids: CASSQDPGDLGGANTEAFF. The CDR3 nucleotides read TGCGCCAGCAGCCAAGATCCGGGGGATCTGGGGGGGGCGAACACTGAAGCTTTCTTT.

This rearrangement joins TRBV9 to TRBJ2-1, with 12 bases fitting TRBD2. The ends lost 4 bases at V and 4 bases at J; junction bases unmatched: 6. Germline V gene data show CDR1 as SGDLS and CDR2 as YYNGEE. The CDR3 sequence is 16 residues long. The CDR3 loop is CASSNGLAGLYNEQFF. The CDR3 nucleotides read TGTGCCAGCAGCAACGGACTAGCGGGATTATACAATGAGCAGTTCTTC.

CDR3 sequence (DNA): TGTGCCAGCAGTTACGTCAACAGGGCGGAGACCCAGTACTTC. Translation gives CASSYVNRAETQYF. This rearrangement joins TRBV6-5 to TRBJ2-5; possible D gene TRBD1, 6 bases. CDR3 size: 14 residues. Trimming removed 2 bases from V and 5 bases from J, with 12 bases in between. The germline gives CDR1 MNHEY, CDR2 SVGAGI.

The chain is built from TRBV27 and TRBJ1-4; 8 bases agree with TRBD1. After removal of 2 bases from V and 8 bases from J, the junction contained 13 bases not matched to a gene. This CDR3 has 17 residues. Germline CDR1 is MNHEY and CDR2 is SMNVEV (reference sequence). The CDR3 protein is CASSLQGPGTGVEKLFF. The CDR3 DNA follows: TGTGCCAGCAGTTTACAGGGGCCCGGGACAGGCGTGGAAAAACTGTTTTTT.

The sample holds a few counts of this clonotype. V and J are TRBV5-1 and TRBJ2-7, with 9 positions matching TRBD1. The V and J ends lost 3 bases and 6 bases, in that order; junction bases with no gene match: 13. The CDR3 runs 16 residues. Looked up from germline, CDR1 is SGHRS and CDR2 is YFSETQ. This CDR3 reads CASSSYWTGETGEQYF. The CDR3 bases are TGCGCCAGCAGCTCCTACTGGACAGGGGAGACGGGCGAGCAGTACTTC.

As to this clonotype: Mismatch with germline at one junction end may stem from a read error. The rearrangement links TRBV12-3 or TRBV12-4 to TRBJ2-7, with TRBD2 matching 12 bases. CDR3 size: 14 residues. The CDR3: CASSLGLAGALQDF. The CDR3 DNA follows: TGTGCCAGCAGTTTAGGACTAGCGGGAGCCTTGCAGGACTTC.

This clonotype has at least ten counts. V usage is TRBV12-3 or TRBV12-4 and J usage is TRBJ2-7; TRBD1 aligns across 9 bases. V was clipped by 4 bases and J by 3 bases; unmatched bases: 7. CDR3 size: 15 residues. CDR3 sequence: CASSWGQGRGYEQYF. The CDR3 DNA reads as TGTGCCAGCAGTTGGGGACAGGGCAGGGGCTACGAGCAGTACTTC.

This clonotype turned up a few times. The chain uses TRBV19 and TRBJ1-2; tentative D call: TRBD1 (5 bases). CDR3 length: 14 amino acids. The V end was cut by 7 bases, the J end by 6 bases, with 18 bases between. Germline V CDR1 and CDR2: LNHDA, SQIVND (reference sequence). The CDR3 nucleotides read TGTGCCAGTACCTCTGGCTCGGCAGGGAATGGCTACACCTTC. Translation: CASTSGSAGNGYTF.

This clonotype was counted a few times. The chain is built from TRBV5-4 and TRBJ2-5; 7 nucleotides match TRBD1. Trimming took 4 bases from V and 5 from J; bases not matched to a gene: 5. Germline assignment: CDR1 SGHNT and CDR2 YYREEE (reference sequence). The CDR3 is made up of 13 amino acids. The CDR3 bases are TGTGCCAGCAGCCCGGACAGGATGGAGACCCAGTACTTC. Amino acid sequence: CASSPDRMETQYF.

The gene calls are TRBV7-2 and TRBJ2-3, with D uncertain. The V gene lost 0 bases and the J gene lost 0 bases, with 13 bases spanning the gap. Germline V gives CDR1 SGHTA, CDR2 FQGNSA. The CDR3 is made up of 17 amino acids. CDR3 sequence: CASSLAHGQLSTDTQYF. The CDR3 DNA follows: TGTGCCAGCAGCTTAGCCCACGGGCAGCTTAGCACAGATACGCAGTATTTT. Filled out from reference TRBV7-2 and TRBJ2-3, the complete variable domain reads GAGVSQSPSNKVTEKGKDVELRCDPISGHTALYWYRQSLGQGLEFLIYFQGNSAPDKSGLPSDRFSAERTGGSVSTLTIQRTQQEDSAVYLCASSLAHGQLSTDTQYFGPGTRLTVL.

The chain links TRBV7-2 to TRBJ2-7, with D perhaps assigned TRBD1 or TRBD2 (5 bases each). The CDR3 covers 15 residues. CDR1 is SGHTA and CDR2 is FQGNSA in the germline V gene. The germline V and J ends were trimmed by 2 bases and 0 bases, with 11 bases remaining between them. CDR3 sequence: CASSLTRDHSYEQYF. CDR3 DNA sequence: TGTGCCAGCAGCTTAACCCGGGACCACTCCTACGAGCAGTACTTC.

This clonotype has a count of ten or more. V is TRBV10-3 and J is TRBJ2-5; 7 bases are a match to TRBD2. The V and J ends lost 3 bases and 5 bases, in that order; junction bases with no gene match: 9. The CDR3 loop spans 15 amino acids. Germline V CDR1 and CDR2: ENHRY, SYGVKD. The CDR3: CAISESGTRTETQYF. The CDR3 DNA reads TGTGCCATCAGTGAAAGCGGGACGAGGACGGAGACCCAGTACTTC.

This clonotype has just a few counts. A junction end diverges from the germline sequence, so it may reflect a read error. This chain joins TRBV6-5 and TRBJ2-7, with TRBD1 as a possible D gene (6 bases). The CDR3 has 14 amino acids. Germline CDR1 reads MNHEY; CDR2 reads SVGAGI. In DNA form, the CDR3 reads TGTGCCAGCAGGGCGACAGGCCTCTCCCACGAGCAGTACTTC. Protein: CASRATGLSHEQYF.